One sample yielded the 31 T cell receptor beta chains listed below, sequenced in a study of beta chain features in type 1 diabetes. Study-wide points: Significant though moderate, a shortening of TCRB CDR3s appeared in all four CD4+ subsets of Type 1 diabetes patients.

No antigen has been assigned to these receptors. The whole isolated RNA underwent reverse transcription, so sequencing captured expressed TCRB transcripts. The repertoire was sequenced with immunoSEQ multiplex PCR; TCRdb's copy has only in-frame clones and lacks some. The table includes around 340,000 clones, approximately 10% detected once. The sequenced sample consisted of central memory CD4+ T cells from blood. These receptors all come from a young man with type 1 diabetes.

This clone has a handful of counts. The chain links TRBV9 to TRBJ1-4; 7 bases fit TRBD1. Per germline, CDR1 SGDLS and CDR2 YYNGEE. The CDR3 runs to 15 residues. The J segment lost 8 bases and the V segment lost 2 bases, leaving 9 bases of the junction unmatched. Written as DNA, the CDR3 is TGTGCCAGCAGCGTGGGGGACAGCACGGGGGAAAAACTGTTTTTT. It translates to CASSVGDSTGEKLFF.

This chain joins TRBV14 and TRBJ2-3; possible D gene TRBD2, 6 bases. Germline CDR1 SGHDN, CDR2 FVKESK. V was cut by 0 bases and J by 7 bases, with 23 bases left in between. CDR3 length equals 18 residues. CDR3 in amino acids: CASSQDVQLGSLRNTQYF. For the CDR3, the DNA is TGTGCCAGCAGCCAAGACGTACAGCTCGGGAGCCTAAGGAATACGCAGTATTTT.

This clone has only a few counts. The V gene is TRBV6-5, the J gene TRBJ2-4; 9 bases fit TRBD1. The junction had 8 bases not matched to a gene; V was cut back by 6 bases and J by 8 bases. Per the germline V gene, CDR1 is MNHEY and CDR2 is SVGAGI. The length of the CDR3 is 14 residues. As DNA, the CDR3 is TGTGCCAGCAGAAACCGGGACAGGGAGGACATTCAGTACTTC. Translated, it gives CASRNRDREDIQYF.

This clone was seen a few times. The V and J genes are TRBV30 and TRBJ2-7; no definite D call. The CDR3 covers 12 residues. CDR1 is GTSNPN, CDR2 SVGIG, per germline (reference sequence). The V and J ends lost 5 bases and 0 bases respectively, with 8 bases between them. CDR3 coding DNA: TGTGCCTGGGGACGGAACTCCTACGAGCAGTACTTC. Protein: CAWGRNSYEQYF. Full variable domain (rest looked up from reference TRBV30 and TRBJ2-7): SQTIHQWPATLVQPVGSPLSLECTVEGTSNPNLYWYRQAAGRGLQLLFYSVGIGQISSEVPQNLSASRPQDRQFILSSKKLLLSDSGFYLCAWGRNSYEQYFGPGTRLTVT.

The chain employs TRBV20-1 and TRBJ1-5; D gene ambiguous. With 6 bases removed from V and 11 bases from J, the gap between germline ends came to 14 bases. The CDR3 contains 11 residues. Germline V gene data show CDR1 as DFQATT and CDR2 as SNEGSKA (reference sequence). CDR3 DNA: TGCAGTGCCAGTCCGGGGAACACCCAGCATTTT. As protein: CSASPGNTQHF.

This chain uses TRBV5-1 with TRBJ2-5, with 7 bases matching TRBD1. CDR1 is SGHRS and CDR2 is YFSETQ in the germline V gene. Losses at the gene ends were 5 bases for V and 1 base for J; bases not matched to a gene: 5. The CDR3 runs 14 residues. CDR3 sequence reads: CASRVGTAQETQYF. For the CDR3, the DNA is TGCGCCAGCAGGGTTGGGACAGCCCAAGAGACCCAGTACTTC.

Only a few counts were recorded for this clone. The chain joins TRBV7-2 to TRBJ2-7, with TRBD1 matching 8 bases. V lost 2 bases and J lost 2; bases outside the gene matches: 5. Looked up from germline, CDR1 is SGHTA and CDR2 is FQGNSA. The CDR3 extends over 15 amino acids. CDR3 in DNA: TGTGCCAGCAGCTTAACTGGACAGGGACCCTACGAGCAGTACTTC. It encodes CASSLTGQGPYEQYF.

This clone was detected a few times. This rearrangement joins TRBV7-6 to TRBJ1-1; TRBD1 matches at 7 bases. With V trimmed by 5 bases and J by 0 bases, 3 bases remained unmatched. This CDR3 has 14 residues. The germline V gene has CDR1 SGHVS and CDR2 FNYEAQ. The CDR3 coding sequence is TGTGCCAGCAGCAAGGGACAGTTGAACACTGAAGCTTTCTTT. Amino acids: CASSKGQLNTEAFF. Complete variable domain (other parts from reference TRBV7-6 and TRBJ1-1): GAGVSQSPRYKVTKRGQDVALRCDPISGHVSLYWYRQALGQGPEFLTYFNYEAQQDKSGLPNDRFSAERPEGSISTLTIQRTEQRDSAMYRCASSKGQLNTEAFFGQGTRLTVV.

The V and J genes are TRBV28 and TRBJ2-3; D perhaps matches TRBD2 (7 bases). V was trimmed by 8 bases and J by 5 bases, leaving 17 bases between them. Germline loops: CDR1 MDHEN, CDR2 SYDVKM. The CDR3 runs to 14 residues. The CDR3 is CASSPGGRGDTQYF. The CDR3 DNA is TGTGCCAGCTCCCCGGGGGGCCGGGGAGATACGCAGTATTTT. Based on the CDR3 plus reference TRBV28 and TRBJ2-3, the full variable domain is DVKVTQSSRYLVKRTGEKVFLECVQDMDHENMFWYRQDPGLGLRLIYFSYDVKMKEKGDIPEGYSVSREKKERFSLILESASTNQTSMYLCASSPGGRGDTQYFGPGTRLTVL.

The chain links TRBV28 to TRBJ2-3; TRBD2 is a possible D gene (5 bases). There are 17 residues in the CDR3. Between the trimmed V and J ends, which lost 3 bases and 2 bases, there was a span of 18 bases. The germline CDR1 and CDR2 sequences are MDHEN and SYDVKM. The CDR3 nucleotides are TGTGCCAGCAGTTTTTATTCGAGGACGGGGAACACAGATACGCAGTATTTT. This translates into CASSFYSRTGNTDTQYF.

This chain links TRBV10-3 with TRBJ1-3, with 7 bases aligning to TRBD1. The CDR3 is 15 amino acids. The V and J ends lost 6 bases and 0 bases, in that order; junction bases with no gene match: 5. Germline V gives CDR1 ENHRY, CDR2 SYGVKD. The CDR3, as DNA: TGTGCCATCAGGGGGGGACAGCCCTCTGGAAACACCATATATTTT. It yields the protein CAIRGGQPSGNTIYF.

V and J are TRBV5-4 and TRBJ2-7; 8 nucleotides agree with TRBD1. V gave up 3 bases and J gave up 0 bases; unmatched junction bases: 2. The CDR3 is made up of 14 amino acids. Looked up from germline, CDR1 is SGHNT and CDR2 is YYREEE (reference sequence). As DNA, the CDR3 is TGTGCCAGCAGCTCGGACAGGGACTCCTACGAGCAGTACTTC. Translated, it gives CASSSDRDSYEQYF.

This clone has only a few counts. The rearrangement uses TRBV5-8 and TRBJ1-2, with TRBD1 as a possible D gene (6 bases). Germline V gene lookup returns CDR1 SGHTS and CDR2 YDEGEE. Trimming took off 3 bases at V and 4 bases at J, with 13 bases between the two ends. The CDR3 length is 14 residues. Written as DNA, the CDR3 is TGTGCCAGCAGCTCCCGGGACATGCTCTATGGCTACACCTTC. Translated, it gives CASSSRDMLYGYTF.

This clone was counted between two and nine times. The CDR3 is CASSYEGHTEAFF. The CDR3 region has the DNA TGTGCCAGCAGTTACGAGGGTCACACTGAAGCTTTCTTT. The chain is built from TRBV6-5 and TRBJ1-1; D gene unclear. The germline CDR1 and CDR2 sequences are MNHEY and SVGAGI. The CDR3 has 13 amino acids. Trimming cost V 2 bases and J 3 bases, with 7 bases left between them.

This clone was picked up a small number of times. DNA of the CDR3: TGTGCCAGCAGCTCCCCGAGGCGGGGTTCAAGGACAGATACGCAGTATTTT. It is translated as CASSSPRRGSRTDTQYF. The V call is TRBV21-1, the J call TRBJ2-3; TRBD2 reflects the table's D call only, with no check against the DNA. TRBV21-1 is a pseudogene segment. The CDR3 extends over 17 amino acids.

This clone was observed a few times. CDR3 bases: TGTGCCAGCGGGGGCTTCGGGGCGATTGACAATGAGCAGTTCTTC. Translated: CASGGFGAIDNEQFF. The chain recombines TRBV7-2 with TRBJ2-1; tentatively, D is TRBD1 (6 bases). The CDR3 spans 15 residues. Germline V gene sequence: CDR1 SGHTA, CDR2 FQGNSA. Trimming left V 8 bases short and J 5 bases short, with 19 bases between.

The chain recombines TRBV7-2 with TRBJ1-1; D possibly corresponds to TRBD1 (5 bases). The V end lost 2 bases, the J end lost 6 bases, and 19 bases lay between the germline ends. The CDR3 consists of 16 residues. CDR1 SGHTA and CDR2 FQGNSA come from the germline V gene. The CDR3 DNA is TGTGCCAGCAGCTTACGGCGAGAGGGGAGGCTCGCTGAAGCTTTCTTT. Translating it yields CASSLRREGRLAEAFF. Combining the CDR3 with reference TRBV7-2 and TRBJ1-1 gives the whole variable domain GAGVSQSPSNKVTEKGKDVELRCDPISGHTALYWYRQSLGQGLEFLIYFQGNSAPDKSGLPSDRFSAERTGGSVSTLTIQRTQQEDSAVYLCASSLRREGRLAEAFFGQGTRLTVV.

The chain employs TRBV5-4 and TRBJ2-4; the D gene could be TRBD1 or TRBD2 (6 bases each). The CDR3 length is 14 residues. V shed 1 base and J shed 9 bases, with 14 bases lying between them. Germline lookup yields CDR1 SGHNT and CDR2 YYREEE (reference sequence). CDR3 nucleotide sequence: TGTGCCAGCAGCTTGTGGGGGGCCGGGGGCATTCAGTACTTC. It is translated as CASSLWGAGGIQYF.

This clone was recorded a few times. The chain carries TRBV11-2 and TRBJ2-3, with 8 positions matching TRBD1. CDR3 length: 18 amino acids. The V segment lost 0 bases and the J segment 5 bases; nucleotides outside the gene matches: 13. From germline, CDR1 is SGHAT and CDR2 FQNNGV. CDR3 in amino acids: CASSLDAKQGDYRDTQYF. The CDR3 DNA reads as TGTGCCAGCAGCTTAGACGCGAAACAGGGGGATTATCGAGATACGCAGTATTTT.

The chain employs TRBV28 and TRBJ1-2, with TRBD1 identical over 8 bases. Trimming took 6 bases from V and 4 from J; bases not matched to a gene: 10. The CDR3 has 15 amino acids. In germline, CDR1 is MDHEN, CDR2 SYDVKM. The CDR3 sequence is CASSPTGTGSYGYTF. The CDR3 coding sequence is TGTGCCAGCAGCCCTACCGGGACAGGCAGCTATGGCTACACCTTC.

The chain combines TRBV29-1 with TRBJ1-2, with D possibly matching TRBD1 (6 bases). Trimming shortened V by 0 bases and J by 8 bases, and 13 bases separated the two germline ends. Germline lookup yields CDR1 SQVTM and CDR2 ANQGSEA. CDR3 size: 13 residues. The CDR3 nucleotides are TGCAGCGTTGAAGAAGGAACAGGGTGGGGCTACACCTTC. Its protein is CSVEEGTGWGYTF.

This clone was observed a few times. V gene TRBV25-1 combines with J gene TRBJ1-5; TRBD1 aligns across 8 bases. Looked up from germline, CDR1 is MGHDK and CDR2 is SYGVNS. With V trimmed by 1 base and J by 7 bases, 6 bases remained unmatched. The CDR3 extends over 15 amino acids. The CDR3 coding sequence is TGTGCCAGCAGTGAATCCCTGACAGGGGACCAGCCCCAGCATTTT. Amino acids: CASSESLTGDQPQHF.

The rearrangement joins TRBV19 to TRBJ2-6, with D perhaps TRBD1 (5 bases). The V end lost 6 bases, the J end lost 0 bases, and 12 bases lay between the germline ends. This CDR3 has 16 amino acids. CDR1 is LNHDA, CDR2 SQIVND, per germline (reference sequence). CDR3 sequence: CASSETVHSGANVLTF. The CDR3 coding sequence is TGTGCCAGTAGCGAGACAGTTCACTCTGGGGCCAACGTCCTGACTTTC.

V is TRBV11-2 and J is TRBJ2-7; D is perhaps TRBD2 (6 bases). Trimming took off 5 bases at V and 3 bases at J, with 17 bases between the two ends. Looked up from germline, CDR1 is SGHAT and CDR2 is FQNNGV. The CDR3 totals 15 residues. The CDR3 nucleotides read TGTGCCAGCAGCCCTCATGGGGGGACGAACTACGAGCAGTACTTC. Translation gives CASSPHGGTNYEQYF.

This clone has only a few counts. Written as DNA, the CDR3 is TGCGCCAGCAGCCAAGATTTGGGAGGGAGCGCAGTTTACTATGGCTACACCTTC. It encodes CASSQDLGGSAVYYGYTF. The J gene is TRBJ1-2, the V gene TRBV4-1; D not resolved. Germline CDR1 and CDR2: MGHRA and YSYEKL. This CDR3 is 18 amino acids long. Trimming shortened V by 0 bases and J by 3 bases, and 20 bases separated the two germline ends.

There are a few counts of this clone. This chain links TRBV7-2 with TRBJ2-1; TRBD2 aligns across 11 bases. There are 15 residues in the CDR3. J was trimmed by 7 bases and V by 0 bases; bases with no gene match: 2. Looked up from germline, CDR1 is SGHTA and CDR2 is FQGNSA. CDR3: CASSLASGGANEQFF. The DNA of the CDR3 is TGTGCCAGCAGCTTAGCTAGCGGGGGGGCAAATGAGCAGTTCTTC.

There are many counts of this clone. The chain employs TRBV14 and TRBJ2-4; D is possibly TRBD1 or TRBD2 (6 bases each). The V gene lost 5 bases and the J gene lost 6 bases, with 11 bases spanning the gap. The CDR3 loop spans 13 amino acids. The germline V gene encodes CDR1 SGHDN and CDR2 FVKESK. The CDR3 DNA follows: TGTGCCAGCAGCACAGGGCGGGGAAACATTCAGTACTTC. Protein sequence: CASSTGRGNIQYF. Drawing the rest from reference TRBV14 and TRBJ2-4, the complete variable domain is EAGVTQFPSHSVIEKGQTVTLRCDPISGHDNLYWYRRVMGKEIKFLLHFVKESKQDESGMPNNRFLAERTGGTYSTLKVQPAELEDSGVYFCASSTGRGNIQYFGAGTRLSVL.

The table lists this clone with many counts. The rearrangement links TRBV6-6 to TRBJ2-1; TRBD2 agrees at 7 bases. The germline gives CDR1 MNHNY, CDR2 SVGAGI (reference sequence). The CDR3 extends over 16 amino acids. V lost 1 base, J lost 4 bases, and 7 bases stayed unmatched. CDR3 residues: CASSYLASGAYNEQFF. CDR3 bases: TGTGCCAGCAGTTACTTGGCGAGCGGGGCATACAATGAGCAGTTCTTC.

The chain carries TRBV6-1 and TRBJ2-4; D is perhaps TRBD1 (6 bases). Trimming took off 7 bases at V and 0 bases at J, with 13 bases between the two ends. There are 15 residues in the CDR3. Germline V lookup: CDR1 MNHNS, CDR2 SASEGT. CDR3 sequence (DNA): TGTGCCAGCACTCGGGACACGTTAGCCAAAAACATTCAGTACTTC. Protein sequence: CASTRDTLAKNIQYF.

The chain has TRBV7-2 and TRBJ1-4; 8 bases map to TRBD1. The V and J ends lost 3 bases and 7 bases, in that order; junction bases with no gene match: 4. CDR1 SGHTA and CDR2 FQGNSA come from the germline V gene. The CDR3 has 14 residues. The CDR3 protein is CASSFGQGCEKLFF. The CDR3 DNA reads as TGTGCCAGCAGCTTCGGACAGGGTTGTGAAAAACTGTTTTTT.

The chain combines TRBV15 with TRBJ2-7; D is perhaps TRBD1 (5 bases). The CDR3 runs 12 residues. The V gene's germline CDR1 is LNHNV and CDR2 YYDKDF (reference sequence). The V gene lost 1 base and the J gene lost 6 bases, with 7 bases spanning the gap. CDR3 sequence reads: CATSRAGSEQYF. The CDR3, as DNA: TGTGCCACCAGCAGAGCAGGGTCCGAGCAGTACTTC.